What follows are 13 T cell receptor beta chains derived from one specimen sequenced in a study of cytomegalovirus exposure and HLA in healthy donors. Primers: 60 Vbeta forward and 13 Jbeta reverse. Using immunoSEQ multiplex PCR, the repertoire was profiled, and TCRdb retains in-frame clones only, with some absent. The data contain roughly 180,000 clones, approximately 72% of them singletons. The sequenced sample was PBMCs. The origin of the receptors is a female donor in good health and CMV-seronegative.

Here the CDR3 reads CASSQRDSYSNQPQHF. The CDR3, as DNA: TGCGCCAGCAGCCAACGGGACTCTTATAGCAATCAGCCCCAGCATTTT. This chain joins TRBV4-1 and TRBJ1-5; a possible D gene is TRBD1 (5 bases). The V gene lost 2 bases and the J gene lost 0 bases, with 11 bases spanning the gap. From germline, CDR1 is MGHRA and CDR2 YSYEKL. The CDR3 is 16 amino acids.

V and J are TRBV19 and TRBJ2-6; D possibly corresponds to TRBD1 (5 bases). CDR3 length equals 19 residues. V was cut by 7 bases and J by 0 bases, with 22 bases left in between. Per the germline V gene, CDR1 is LNHDA and CDR2 is SQIVND (reference sequence). CDR3 coding DNA: TGTGCCAGTATGGGGCCGTTGGGTTCGGACGTCTCTGGGGCCAACGTCCTGACTTTC. Translated, it gives CASMGPLGSDVSGANVLTF. Based on the CDR3 plus reference TRBV19 and TRBJ2-6, the full variable domain is DGGITQSPKYLFRKEGQNVTLSCEQNLNHDAMYWYRQDPGQGLRLIYYSQIVNDFQKGDIAEGYSVSREKKESFPLTVTSAQKNPTAFYLCASMGPLGSDVSGANVLTFGAGSRLTVL.

The CDR3 sequence: CASIPTGPAPGELFF. The CDR3 nucleotides read TGTGCCAGCATCCCGACAGGGCCCGCCCCCGGGGAGCTGTTTTTT. This chain links TRBV28 with TRBJ2-2; TRBD1 matches at 7 bases. V shed 7 bases and J 6 bases; nucleotides not matched to a gene: 11. Germline CDR1 reads MDHEN; CDR2 reads SYDVKM. The CDR3 length is 15 residues.

The chain employs TRBV5-1 and TRBJ2-3; TRBD1 agrees at 8 bases. From germline, CDR1 is SGHRS and CDR2 YFSETQ. CDR3 length: 15 amino acids. The ends lost 4 bases at V and 3 bases at J; junction bases unmatched: 7. The CDR3 region has the DNA TGCGCCAGCAGCCGGGGACAGGATCCTACAGATACGCAGTATTTT. This codes for CASSRGQDPTDTQYF.

V usage is TRBV9 and J usage is TRBJ1-1; possible D gene TRBD1, 5 bases. CDR1 SGDLS and CDR2 YYNGEE come from the germline V gene. CDR3 length: 15 amino acids. Trimming removed 2 bases from V and 4 bases from J, with 15 bases in between. CDR3 sequence (DNA): TGTGCCAGCAGCGTCGCTTCGGGGGGACCCACTGAAGCTTTCTTT. This sequence encodes CASSVASGGPTEAFF.

The chain has TRBV27 and TRBJ2-1; 10 bases align to TRBD2. Germline V lookup: CDR1 MNHEY, CDR2 SMNVEV (reference sequence). With 1 base clipped from V and 6 bases from J, the junction kept 9 bases outside the gene matches. The CDR3 is 17 residues long. The CDR3 sequence is CASSLFSSSGRRNEQFF. CDR3 nucleotide sequence: TGTGCCAGCAGTTTATTTTCGTCTAGCGGGAGACGCAATGAGCAGTTCTTC.

The CDR3 protein is CASSQGARDRSPLHF. The CDR3 region has the DNA TGCGCCAGCAGCCAAGGAGCAAGGGACAGATCACCCCTCCACTTT. V and J are TRBV4-3 and TRBJ1-6; 7 bases map to TRBD1. CDR1 and CDR2 from the germline V gene are LGHNA and YSLEER. The CDR3 loop spans 15 amino acids. J lost 10 bases, V lost 1 base, and 7 bases had no gene match.

The chain carries TRBV29-1 and TRBJ2-7; 8 bases are shared with TRBD2. CDR3 length equals 14 residues. CDR1 is SQVTM, CDR2 ANQGSEA, per germline. The junction had 9 bases not matched to a gene; V was cut back by 6 bases and J by 2 bases. The CDR3 nucleotides read TGCAGCGTAGGCCGGGGGGGGCCCCCCTACGAGCAGTACTTC. This sequence encodes CSVGRGGPPYEQYF.

This clone came up a few times. The chain combines TRBV6-5 with TRBJ2-5, with D possibly TRBD1 on 6 matching bases. The end of the DNA is better explained by TRBJ2-7, so the J call may be wrong. Germline loops: CDR1 MNHEY, CDR2 SVGAGI. This CDR3 has 13 amino acids. The CDR3 DNA follows: TGTGCCAGCACCGTAGGACAGAACTACGAGCAGTACTTC. This sequence encodes CASTVGQNYEQYF.

As for this clone: The sample contains more than one DNA sequence encoding this CDR3. The chain links TRBV11-2 to TRBJ2-7; D call uncertain. The germline CDR1 and CDR2 sequences are SGHAT and FQNNGV. There are 12 residues in the CDR3. Trimming removed 0 bases from V and 4 bases from J, with 4 bases in between. The CDR3 loop reads CASSLDRYEQYF. The CDR3 nucleotides read TGTGCCAGCAGCTTAGACAGGTACGAGCAGTACTTC.

The rearrangement links TRBV15 to TRBJ2-1; possible D gene TRBD2, 5 bases. The CDR3 length is 11 residues. V was shortened by 6 bases and J by 10 bases, with 10 bases between the two germline ends. Per germline, CDR1 LNHNV and CDR2 YYDKDF (reference sequence). This chain's CDR3 is CATRDFREQFF. In nucleotides, the CDR3 is TGTGCCACCAGGGACTTCAGGGAGCAGTTCTTC. The full variable domain, with the rest looked up from reference TRBV15 and TRBJ2-1, is DAMVIQNPRYQVTQFGKPVTLSCSQTLNHNVMYWYQQKSSQAPKLLFHYYDKDFNNEADTPDNFQSRRPNTSFCFLDIRSPGLGDTAMYLCATRDFREQFFGPGTRLTVL.

The chain recombines TRBV30 with TRBJ1-1; maybe TRBD1 (5 bases). The V and J ends lost 4 bases and 6 bases respectively, with 18 bases between them. The germline CDR1 and CDR2 sequences are GTSNPN and SVGIG (reference sequence). The CDR3 is 14 amino acids. The CDR3 is CAWIRAKVVPEAFF. The CDR3 DNA reads as TGTGCCTGGATCAGGGCCAAGGTAGTCCCTGAAGCTTTCTTT. The whole variable domain, filled in from reference TRBV30 and TRBJ1-1, reads SQTIHQWPATLVQPVGSPLSLECTVEGTSNPNLYWYRQAAGRGLQLLFYSVGIGQISSEVPQNLSASRPQDRQFILSSKKLLLSDSGFYLCAWIRAKVVPEAFFGQGTRLTVV.

V and J are TRBV9 and TRBJ2-3, with 9 bases fitting TRBD2. Per germline, CDR1 SGDLS and CDR2 YYNGEE. CDR3 size: 16 residues. V was clipped by 0 bases and J by 2 bases; unmatched bases: 4. As DNA, the CDR3 is TGTGCCAGCAGCGTAGAGGGCGGGAGGGCCACAGATACGCAGTATTTT. Protein product: CASSVEGGRATDTQYF.